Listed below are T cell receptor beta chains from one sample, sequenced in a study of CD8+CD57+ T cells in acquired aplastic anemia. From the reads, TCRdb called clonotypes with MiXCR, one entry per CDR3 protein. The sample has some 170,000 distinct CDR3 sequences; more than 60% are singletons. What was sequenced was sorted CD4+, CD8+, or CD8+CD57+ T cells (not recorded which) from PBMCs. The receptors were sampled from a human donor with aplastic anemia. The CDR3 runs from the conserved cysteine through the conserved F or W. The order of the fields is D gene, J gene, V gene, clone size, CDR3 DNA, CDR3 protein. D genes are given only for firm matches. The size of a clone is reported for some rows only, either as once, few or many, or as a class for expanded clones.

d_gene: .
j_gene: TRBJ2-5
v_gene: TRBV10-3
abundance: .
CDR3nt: TGTGCCATCAGTTCCGCCTTAGGGGGGGGCCTGGAGACCCAGTACTTC
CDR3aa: CAISSALGGGLETQYF

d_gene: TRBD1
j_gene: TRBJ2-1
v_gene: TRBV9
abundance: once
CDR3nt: TGTGCCAGCAGCGTAGCAGGGGGCGTTTACAATGAGCAGTTCTTC
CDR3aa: CASSVAGGVYNEQFF

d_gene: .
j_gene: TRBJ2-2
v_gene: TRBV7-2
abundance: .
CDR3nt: TGTGCCAGCAGCTTAGTCCGGCAGGCGCGTACTAACACCGGGGAGCTGTTTTTT
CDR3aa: CASSLVRQARTNTGELFF

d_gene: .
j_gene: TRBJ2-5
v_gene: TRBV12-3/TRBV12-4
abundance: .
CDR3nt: TGTGCCAGCAGCGTAGGTCAGTCTCAGTACCAAGAGACCCAGTACTTC
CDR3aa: CASSVGQSQYQETQYF

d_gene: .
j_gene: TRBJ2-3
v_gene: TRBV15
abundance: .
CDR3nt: TGTGCCACCAGCAGAGATTCACAGTACACAGATACGCAGTATTTT
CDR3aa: CATSRDSQYTDTQYF

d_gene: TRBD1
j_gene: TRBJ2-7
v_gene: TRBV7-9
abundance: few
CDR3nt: TGTGCCAGCAGCGAACCGGAGCTGGGACAGGCTGACTACGAGCAGTACTTC
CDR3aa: CASSEPELGQADYEQYF

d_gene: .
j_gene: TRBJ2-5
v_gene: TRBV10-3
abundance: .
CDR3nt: TGTGCCATCAGACCGGGACACCTAAGGGGGACGGGAGAGACCCAGTACTTC
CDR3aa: CAIRPGHLRGTGETQYF

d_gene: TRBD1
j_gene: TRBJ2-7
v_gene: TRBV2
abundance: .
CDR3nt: TGTGCCAGCAGAAGAGGGACAGGGTCCTACGGGCAGTACTTC
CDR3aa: CASRRGTGSYGQYF

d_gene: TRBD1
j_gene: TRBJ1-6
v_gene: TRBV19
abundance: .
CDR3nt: TGTGCCAGTAAAAGACAGGGCGACAATTCACCCCTCCACTTT
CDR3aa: CASKRQGDNSPLHF

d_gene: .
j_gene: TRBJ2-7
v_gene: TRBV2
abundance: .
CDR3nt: TGTGCCAGCAGTGTGAGGGACCGAATCTACGAGCAGTACTTC
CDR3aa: CASSVRDRIYEQYF

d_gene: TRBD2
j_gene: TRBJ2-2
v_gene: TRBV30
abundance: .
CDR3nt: TGTGCCGGGGTTGCGCGGGGGGCGGACACCGGGGAGCTGTTTTTT
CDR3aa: CAGVARGADTGELFF

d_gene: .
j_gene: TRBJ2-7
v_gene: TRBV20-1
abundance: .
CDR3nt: TGCAGTGCTAGTTTATTTGGGGGAGGTTGGGAGCAGTACTTC
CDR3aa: CSASLFGGGWEQYF

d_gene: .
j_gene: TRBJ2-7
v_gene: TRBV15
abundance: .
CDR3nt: TGTGCCACCAGCAGAGTGGGACAAGGCGAGCAGTACTTC
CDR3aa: CATSRVGQGEQYF

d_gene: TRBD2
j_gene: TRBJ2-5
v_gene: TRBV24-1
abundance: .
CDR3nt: TGTGCCACTCCACTAGCGGGAGGGTGGGAGACCCAGTACTTC
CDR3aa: CATPLAGGWETQYF

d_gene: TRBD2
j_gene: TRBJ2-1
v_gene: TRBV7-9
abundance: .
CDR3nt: TGTGCCAGCAGCTTCCTAGCGGGAGTGAATGAGCAGTTCTTC
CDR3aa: CASSFLAGVNEQFF

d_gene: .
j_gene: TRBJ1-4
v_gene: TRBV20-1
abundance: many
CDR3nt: TGCAGTGCTGGGACCGACGGGCTGGAAAAACTGTTTTTT
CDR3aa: CSAGTDGLEKLFF

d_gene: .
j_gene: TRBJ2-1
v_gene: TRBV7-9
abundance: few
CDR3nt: TGTGCCAGCAGCACCCCAGGGGTTGAGCAGTTCTTC
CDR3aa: CASSTPGVEQFF

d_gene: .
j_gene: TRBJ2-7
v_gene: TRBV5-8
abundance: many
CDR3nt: TGTGCCAGCAGCTTGGAGACCAGGTCATACTACTACGAGCAGTACTTC
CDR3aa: CASSLETRSYYYEQYF

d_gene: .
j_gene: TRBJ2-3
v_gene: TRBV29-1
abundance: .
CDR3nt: TGCAGCGTTGCTCTCCTAGGTCCAGATACGCAGTATTTT
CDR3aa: CSVALLGPDTQYF

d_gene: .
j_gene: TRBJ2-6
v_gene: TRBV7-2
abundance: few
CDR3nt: TGTGCCAGCAGTGAGGAAGGAACTGGGGCCAACGTCCTGACTTTC
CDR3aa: CASSEEGTGANVLTF

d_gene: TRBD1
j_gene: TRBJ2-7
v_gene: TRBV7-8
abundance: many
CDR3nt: TGTGCCAGCAGCGCAGGGACAGGGAGGGCGCAATACGAGCAGTACTTC
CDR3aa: CASSAGTGRAQYEQYF

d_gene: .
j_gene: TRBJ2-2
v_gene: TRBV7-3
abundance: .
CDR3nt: TGTGCCAGCAGCTCACCCCCTACTGGGGAGCTGTTTTTT
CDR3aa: CASSSPPTGELFF

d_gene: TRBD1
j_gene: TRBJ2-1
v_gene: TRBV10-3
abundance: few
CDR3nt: TGTGCCATCAGTGATTTGGACAGGGTCTACAATGAGCAGTTCTTC
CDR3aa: CAISDLDRVYNEQFF

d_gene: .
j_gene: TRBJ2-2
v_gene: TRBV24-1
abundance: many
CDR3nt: TGTGCCACCAGTGATTTGCATTTTGACACGCCCGCGAACACCGGGGAGCTGTTTTTT
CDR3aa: CATSDLHFDTPANTGELFF

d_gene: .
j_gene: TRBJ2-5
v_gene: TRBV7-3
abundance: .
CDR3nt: TGTGCCAGCAGCTTAGGACACACAACAAGAAAAGAGACCCAGTACTTC
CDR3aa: CASSLGHTTRKETQYF

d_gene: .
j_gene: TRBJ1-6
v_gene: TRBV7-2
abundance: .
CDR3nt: TGTGCCAGCAGCTTAGACGTAGGGGTAGGGTCACCCCTCCACTTT
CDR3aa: CASSLDVGVGSPLHF

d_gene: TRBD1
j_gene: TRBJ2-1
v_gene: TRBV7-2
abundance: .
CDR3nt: TGTGCCAGCAGCTACGGGACAGGTGAGCAGTTCTTC
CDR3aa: CASSYGTGEQFF

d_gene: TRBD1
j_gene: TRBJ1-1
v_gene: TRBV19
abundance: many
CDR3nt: TGTGCCAGTAGTACGAGGGACAGGGAGTCTTTCTTT
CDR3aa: CASSTRDRESFF

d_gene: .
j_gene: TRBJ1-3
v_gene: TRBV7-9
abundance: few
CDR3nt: TGTGCCAGCAGCTTACGCCCGGTCGGGGGGGCGCGGGAGTACACCATATATTTT
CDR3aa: CASSLRPVGGAREYTIYF

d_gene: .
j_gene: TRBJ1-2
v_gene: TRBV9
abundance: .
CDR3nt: TGTGCCAGCAGCGTAGATGGGTTCACCTTC
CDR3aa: CASSVDGFTF

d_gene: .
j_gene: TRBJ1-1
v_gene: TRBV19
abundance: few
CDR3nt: TGTGCCAGTAGCGCAGGGTTGAACACTGAAGCTTTCTTT
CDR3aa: CASSAGLNTEAFF

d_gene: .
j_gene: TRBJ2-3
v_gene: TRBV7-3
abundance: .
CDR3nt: TGTGCCAGCAGCTTAACGAAAATGGACGCAGATACGCAGTATTTT
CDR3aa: CASSLTKMDADTQYF

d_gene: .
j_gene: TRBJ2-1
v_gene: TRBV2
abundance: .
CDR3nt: TGTGCCAGCAGTCAGCCCTTTAGCAATGAGCAGTTCTTC
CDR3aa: CASSQPFSNEQFF

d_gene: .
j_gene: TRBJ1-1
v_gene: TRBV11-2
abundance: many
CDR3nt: TGTGCCAGCAGCTTAGGGTGGGTCACGATGAACACTGAAGCTTTCTTT
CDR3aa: CASSLGWVTMNTEAFF